One and the same sample provided the 8 T cell receptor beta chains below, sequenced in a study of T cell responses to AZD1222 COVID-19 vaccine. The repertoire was sequenced with immunoSEQ multiplex PCR; TCRdb's copy has only in-frame clones and lacks some. The sample consists of about 140,000 clones, under 95% of them appearing once. The source was peripheral blood, collected on day 0 of AZD1222 vaccination. Receptors originate from an adult in good health.

The table lists this clone with a few counts. This chain connects TRBV6-2 or TRBV6-3 to TRBJ2-4; D unclear. Germline V gene sequence: CDR1 MNHEY, CDR2 SVGEGT. V gave up 5 bases and J gave up 2 bases, with 7 bases separating them. This CDR3 is built from 13 residues. The CDR3 DNA reads as TGTGCCAGCAGTGACGGCCCCAAAAACATTCAGTACTTC. It specifies CASSDGPKNIQYF.

J is TRBJ2-2 and V is TRBV14; D is undetermined. The V gene lost 5 bases and the J gene lost 8 bases, with 15 bases spanning the gap. The CDR3 spans 14 residues. Looked up from germline, CDR1 is SGHDN and CDR2 is FVKESK. In nucleotides, the CDR3 is TGTGCCAGCAGCTTTTACACGTCTTCGGGGGAGCTGTTTTTT. Translating it yields CASSFYTSSGELFF.

CDR3 protein: CASTRDSGGQPQHF. In nucleotides, the CDR3 is TGTGCCAGCACCCGGGACAGCGGAGGACAGCCCCAGCATTTT. The J gene is TRBJ1-5, the V gene TRBV6-4, with TRBD1 identical over 7 bases. The V and J ends lost 7 bases and 7 bases, in that order; junction bases with no gene match: 10. The germline V gene encodes CDR1 MRHNA and CDR2 SNTAGT. The CDR3 runs to 14 residues.

This clone has only one observation. The chain is built from TRBV19 and TRBJ2-4; 8 bases line up with TRBD2. The CDR3 runs to 17 residues. Germline values: CDR1 LNHDA, CDR2 SQIVND (reference sequence). V lost 4 bases and J lost 7; bases outside the gene matches: 15. DNA of the CDR3: TGTGCCAGTAGTAGCATAGCGGGGACCGAGAGGAGGAACATTCAGTACTTC. It encodes CASSSIAGTERRNIQYF.

The chain carries TRBV23-1 and TRBJ1-5, with 8 bases matching TRBD1. TRBV23-1 is classed as an ORF, of uncertain function. The junction had 7 bases not matched to a gene; V was cut back by 4 bases and J by 5 bases. CDR3 length: 15 residues. CDR3 sequence (DNA): TGCGCCAGCAGTCCTGGACAGGGCCCTCATCAGCCCCAGCATTTT. Translated, it gives CASSPGQGPHQPQHF.

A few counts support this clone. This chain links TRBV3-1 (or the pseudogene TRBV3-2) with TRBJ2-7, with 8 bases matching TRBD1. Germline assignment: CDR1 LGHDT and CDR2 YNNKEL (reference sequence). Trimming removed 3 bases from V and 1 base from J; junction bases left unmatched: 5. The CDR3 sequence is 15 residues long. The CDR3 reads CASSHGTGWSYEQYF. The CDR3, as DNA: TGTGCCAGCAGCCATGGGACAGGTTGGTCCTACGAGCAGTACTTC.

This clone occurred a few times. This rearrangement joins TRBV5-1 to TRBJ2-1; 7 bases line up with TRBD2. The V gene's germline CDR1 is SGHRS and CDR2 YFSETQ. The CDR3 runs to 15 residues. The trim removed 2 bases at V and 3 bases at J, leaving 5 bases unmatched. In nucleotides, the CDR3 is TGCGCCAGCAGCTTCAGCGGGACGCTCTACAATGAGCAGTTCTTC. This sequence encodes CASSFSGTLYNEQFF.

V and J are TRBV6-2 or TRBV6-3 and TRBJ2-7, with 7 bases fitting TRBD1. Germline V lookup: CDR1 MNHEY, CDR2 SVGEGT. Trimming took 6 bases from V and 6 from J; bases not matched to a gene: 14. There are 15 residues in the CDR3. CDR3 in amino acids: CASSPNQDRAGEQYF. The CDR3 nucleotides are TGTGCCAGCAGCCCTAATCAAGACAGGGCGGGCGAGCAGTACTTC.